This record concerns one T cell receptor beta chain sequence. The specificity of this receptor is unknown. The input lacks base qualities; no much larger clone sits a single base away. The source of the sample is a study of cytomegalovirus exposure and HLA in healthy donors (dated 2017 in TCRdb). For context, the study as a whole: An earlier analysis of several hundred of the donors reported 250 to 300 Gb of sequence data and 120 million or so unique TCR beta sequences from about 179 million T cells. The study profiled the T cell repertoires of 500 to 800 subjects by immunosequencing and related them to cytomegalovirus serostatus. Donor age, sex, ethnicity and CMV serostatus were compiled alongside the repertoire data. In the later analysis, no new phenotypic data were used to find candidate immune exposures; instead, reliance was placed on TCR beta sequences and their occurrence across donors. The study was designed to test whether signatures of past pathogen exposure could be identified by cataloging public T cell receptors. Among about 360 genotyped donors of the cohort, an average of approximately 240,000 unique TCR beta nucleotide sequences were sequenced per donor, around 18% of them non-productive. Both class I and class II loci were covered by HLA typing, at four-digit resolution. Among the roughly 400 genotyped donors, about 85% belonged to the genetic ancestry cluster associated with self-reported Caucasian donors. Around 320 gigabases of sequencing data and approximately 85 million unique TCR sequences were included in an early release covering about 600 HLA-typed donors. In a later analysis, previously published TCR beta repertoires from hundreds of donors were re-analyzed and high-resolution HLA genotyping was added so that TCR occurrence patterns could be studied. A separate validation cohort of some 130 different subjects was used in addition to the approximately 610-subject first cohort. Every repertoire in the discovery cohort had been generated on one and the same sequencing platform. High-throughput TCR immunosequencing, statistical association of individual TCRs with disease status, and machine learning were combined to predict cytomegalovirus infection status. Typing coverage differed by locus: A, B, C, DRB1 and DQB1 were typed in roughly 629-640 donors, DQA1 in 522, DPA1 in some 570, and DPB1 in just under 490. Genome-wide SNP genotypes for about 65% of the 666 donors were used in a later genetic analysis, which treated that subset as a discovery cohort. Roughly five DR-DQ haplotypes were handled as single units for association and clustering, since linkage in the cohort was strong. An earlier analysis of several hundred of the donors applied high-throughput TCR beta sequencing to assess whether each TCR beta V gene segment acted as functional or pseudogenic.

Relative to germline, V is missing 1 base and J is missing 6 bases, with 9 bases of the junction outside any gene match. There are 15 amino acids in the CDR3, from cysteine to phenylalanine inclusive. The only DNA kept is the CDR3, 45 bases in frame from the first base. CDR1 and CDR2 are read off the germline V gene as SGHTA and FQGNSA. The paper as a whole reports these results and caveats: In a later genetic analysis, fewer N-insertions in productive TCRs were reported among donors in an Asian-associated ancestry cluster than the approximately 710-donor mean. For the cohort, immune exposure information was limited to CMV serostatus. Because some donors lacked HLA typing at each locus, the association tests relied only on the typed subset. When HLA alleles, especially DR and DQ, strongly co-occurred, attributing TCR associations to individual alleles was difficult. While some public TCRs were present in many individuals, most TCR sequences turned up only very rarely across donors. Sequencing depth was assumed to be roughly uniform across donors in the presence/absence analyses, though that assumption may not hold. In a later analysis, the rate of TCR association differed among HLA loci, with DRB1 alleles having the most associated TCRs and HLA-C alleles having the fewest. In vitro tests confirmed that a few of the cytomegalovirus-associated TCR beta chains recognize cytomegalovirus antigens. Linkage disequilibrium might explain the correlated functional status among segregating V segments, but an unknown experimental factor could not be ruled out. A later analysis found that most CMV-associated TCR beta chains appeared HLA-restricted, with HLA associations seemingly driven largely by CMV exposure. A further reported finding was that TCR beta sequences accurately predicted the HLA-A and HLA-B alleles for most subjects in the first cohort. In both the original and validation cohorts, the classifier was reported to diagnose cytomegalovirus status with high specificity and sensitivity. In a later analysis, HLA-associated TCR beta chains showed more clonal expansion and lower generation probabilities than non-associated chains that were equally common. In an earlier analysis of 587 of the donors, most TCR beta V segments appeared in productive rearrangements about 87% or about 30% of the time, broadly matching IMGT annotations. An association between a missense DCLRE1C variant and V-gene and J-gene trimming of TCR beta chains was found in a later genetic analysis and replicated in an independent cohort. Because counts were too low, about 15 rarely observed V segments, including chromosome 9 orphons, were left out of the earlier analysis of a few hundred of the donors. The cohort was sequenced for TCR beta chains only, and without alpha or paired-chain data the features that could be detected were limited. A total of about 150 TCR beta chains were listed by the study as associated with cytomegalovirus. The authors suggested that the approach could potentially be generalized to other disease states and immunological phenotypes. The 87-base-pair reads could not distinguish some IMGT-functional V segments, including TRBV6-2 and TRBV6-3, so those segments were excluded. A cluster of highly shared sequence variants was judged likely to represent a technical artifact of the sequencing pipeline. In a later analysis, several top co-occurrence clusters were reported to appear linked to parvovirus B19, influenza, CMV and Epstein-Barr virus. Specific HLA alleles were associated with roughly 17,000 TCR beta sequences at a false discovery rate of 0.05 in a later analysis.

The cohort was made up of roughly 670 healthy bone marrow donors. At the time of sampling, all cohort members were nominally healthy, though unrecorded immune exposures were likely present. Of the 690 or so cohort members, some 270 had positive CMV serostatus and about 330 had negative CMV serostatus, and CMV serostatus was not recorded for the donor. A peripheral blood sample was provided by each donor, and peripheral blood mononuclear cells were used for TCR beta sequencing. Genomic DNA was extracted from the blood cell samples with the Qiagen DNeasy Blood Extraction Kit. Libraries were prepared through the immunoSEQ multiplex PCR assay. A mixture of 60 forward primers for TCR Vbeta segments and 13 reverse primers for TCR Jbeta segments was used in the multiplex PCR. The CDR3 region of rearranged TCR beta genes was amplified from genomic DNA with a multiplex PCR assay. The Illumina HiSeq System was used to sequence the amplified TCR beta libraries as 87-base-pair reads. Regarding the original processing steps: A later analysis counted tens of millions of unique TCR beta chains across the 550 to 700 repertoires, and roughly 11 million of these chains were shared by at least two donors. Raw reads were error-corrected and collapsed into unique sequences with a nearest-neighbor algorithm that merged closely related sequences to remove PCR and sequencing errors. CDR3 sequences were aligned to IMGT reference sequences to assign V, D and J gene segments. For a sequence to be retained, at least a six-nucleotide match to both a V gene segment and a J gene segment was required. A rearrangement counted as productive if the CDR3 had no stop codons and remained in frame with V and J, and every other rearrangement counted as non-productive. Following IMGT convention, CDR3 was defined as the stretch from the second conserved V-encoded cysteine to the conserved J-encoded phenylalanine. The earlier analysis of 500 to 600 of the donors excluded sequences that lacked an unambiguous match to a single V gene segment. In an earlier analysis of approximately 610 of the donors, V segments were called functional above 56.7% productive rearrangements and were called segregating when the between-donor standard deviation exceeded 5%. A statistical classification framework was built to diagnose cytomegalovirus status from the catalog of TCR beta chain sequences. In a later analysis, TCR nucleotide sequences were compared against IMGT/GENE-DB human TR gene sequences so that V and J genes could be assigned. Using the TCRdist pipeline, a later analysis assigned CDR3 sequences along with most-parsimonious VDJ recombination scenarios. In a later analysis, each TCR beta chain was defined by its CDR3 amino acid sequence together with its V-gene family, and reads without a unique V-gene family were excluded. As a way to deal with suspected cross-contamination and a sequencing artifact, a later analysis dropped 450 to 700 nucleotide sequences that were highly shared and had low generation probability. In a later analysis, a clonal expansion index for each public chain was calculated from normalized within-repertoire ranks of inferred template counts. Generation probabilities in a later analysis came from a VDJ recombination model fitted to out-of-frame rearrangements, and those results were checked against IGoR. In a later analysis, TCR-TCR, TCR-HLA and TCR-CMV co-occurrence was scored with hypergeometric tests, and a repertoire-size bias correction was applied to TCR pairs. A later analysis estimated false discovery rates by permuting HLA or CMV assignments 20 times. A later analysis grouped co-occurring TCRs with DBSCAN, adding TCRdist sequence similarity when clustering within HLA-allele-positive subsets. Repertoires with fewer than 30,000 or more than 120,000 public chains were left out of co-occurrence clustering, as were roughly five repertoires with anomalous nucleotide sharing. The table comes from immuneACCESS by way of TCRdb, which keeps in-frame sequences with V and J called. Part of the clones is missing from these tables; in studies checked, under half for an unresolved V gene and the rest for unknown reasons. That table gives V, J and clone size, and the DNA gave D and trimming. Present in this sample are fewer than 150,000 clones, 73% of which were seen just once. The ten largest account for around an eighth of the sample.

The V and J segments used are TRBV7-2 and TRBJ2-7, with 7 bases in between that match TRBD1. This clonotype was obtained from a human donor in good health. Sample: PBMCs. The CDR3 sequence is CASSLGEGGGVEQYF. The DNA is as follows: TGTGCCAGCAGCTTAGGTGAAGGGGGCGGAGTCGAGCAGTACTTC. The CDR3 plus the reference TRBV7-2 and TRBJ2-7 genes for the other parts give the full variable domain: GAGVSQSPSNKVTEKGKDVELRCDPISGHTALYWYRQSLGQGLEFLIYFQGNSAPDKSGLPSDRFSAERTGGSVSTLTIQRTQQEDSAVYLCASSLGEGGGVEQYFGPGTRLTVT.